Included here is one T cell receptor (beta chain) sequence, with context. This record belongs to a study of T cells expressing NK-cell markers. Study in general: Beta-chain profiling covered CD3+CD56+NKG2C+, CD3+CD56+NKG2C- and CD3+CD56-NKG2C+ sorted subsets.

TCRdb re-called the 5' RACE reads; every CDR3 protein appears as one record, without DNA. The sample features 200,000 to 300,000 distinct CDR3 sequences, with roughly 4.2% in its top ten. The sequencing input was blood T cells: a sorted CD56 or NKG2C T cell subset, CD4+ or CD8+ T cells, or bulk PBMC T cells (not recorded which). The receptor was derived from a woman between 18 and 70 years old in good health.

The CDR3 spells CARTEGKETQYF. This rearrangement joins TRBV30 to TRBJ2-5; absent DNA, TCRdb's TRBD2 call cannot be checked. Germline CDR1 is GTSNPN and CDR2 is SVGIG (reference sequence). This CDR3 is built from 12 residues.